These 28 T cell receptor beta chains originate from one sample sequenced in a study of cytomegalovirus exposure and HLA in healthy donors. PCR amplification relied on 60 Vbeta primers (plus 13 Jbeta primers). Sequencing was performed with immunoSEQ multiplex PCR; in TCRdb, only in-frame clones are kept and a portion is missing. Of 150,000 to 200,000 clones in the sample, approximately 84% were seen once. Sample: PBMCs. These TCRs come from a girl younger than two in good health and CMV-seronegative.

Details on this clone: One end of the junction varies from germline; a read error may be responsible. As DNA, the CDR3 is TGTGCCGGCAGCCAGACTAGCGGGTCCTACAATGAGCAGTTCTTC. Translation gives CAGSQTSGSYNEQFF. The chain carries TRBV5-6 and TRBJ2-1; 10 bases match TRBD2. Germline-derived CDR1 and CDR2 are SGHDT and YYEEEE. The CDR3 covers 15 residues.

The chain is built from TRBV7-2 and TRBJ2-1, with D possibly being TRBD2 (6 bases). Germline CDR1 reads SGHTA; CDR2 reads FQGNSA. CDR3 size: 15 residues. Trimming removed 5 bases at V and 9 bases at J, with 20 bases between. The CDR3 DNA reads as TGTGCCAGCAGCCCTCGAACGGGACTCCACCCTGAGCAGTTCTTC. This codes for CASSPRTGLHPEQFF.

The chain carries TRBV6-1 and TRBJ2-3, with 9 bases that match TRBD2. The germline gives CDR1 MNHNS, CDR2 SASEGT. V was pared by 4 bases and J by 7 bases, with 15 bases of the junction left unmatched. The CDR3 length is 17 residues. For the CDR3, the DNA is TGTGCCAGCAGTGGCCCCACCGGGACTAGCTCAATTTATACGCAGTATTTT. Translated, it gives CASSGPTGTSSIYTQYF.

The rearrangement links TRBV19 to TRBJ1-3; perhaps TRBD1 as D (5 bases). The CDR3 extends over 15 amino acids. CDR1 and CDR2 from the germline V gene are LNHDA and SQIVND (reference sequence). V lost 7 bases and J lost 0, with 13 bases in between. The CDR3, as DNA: TGTGCCAGTATTAGTTTCGGGGGCTCTGGAAACACCATATATTTT. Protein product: CASISFGGSGNTIYF.

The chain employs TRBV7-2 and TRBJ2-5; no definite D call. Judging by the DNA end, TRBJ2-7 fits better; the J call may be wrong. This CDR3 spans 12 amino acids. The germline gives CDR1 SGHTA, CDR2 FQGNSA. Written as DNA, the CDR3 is TGTGCCAGCAGCGCTACCTCCTACGAGCAGTACTTC. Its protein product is CASSATSYEQYF.

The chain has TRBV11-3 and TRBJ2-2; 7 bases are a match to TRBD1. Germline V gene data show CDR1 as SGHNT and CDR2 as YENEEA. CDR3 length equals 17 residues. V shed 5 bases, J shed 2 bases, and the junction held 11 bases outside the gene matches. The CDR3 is CASSMGPGQFNTGELFF. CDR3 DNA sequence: TGTGCCAGCAGCATGGGTCCGGGACAGTTTAACACCGGGGAGCTGTTTTTT.

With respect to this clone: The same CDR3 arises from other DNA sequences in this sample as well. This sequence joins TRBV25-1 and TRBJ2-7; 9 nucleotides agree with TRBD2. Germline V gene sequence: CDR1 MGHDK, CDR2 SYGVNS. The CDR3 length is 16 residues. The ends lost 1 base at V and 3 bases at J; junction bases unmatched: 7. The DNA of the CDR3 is TGTGCCAGCAGTGAATTTAAGCCTAGCGGGGTCTACGAGCAGTACTTC. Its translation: CASSEFKPSGVYEQYF.

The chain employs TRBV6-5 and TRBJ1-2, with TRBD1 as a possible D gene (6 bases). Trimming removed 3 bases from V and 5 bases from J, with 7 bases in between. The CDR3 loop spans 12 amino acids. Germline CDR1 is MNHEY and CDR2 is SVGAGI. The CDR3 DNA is TGTGCCAGCAGTTATCAGGGGTATGGCTACACCTTC. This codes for CASSYQGYGYTF.

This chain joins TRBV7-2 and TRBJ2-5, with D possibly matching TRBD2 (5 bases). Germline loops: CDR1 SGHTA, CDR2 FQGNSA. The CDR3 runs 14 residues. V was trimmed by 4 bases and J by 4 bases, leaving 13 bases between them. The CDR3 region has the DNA TGTGCCAGCAGCTCGGGATCCTGGTTAGAGACCCAGTACTTC. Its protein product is CASSSGSWLETQYF.

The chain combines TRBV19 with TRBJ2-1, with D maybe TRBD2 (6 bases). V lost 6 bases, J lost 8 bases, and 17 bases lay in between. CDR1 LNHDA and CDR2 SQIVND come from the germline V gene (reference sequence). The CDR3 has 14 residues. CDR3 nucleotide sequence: TGTGCCAGTAGAAGAGACTGGGGGGAGGATGAGCAGTTCTTC. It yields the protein CASRRDWGEDEQFF.

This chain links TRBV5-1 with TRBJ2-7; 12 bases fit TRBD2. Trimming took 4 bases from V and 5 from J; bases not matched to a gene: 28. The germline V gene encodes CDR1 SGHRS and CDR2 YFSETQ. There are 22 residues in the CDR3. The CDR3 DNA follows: TGCGCCAGCAGCGGAAGCGTCGGAGGGTCGGCTAGCGGGAGGGCCGTGCACCACGAGCAGTACTTC. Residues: CASSGSVGGSASGRAVHHEQYF.

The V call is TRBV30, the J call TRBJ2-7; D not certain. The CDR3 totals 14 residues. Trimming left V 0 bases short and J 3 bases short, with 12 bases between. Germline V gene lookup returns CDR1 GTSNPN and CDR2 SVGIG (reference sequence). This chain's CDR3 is CAWSVVPSLYEQYF. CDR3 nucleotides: TGTGCCTGGAGTGTAGTTCCAAGCCTCTACGAGCAGTACTTC.

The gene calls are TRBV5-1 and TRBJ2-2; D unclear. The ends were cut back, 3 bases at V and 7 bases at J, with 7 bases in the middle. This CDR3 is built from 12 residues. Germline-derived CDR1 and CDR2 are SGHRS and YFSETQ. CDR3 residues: CASSSVLGELFF. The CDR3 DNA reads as TGCGCCAGCAGCTCCGTTCTCGGGGAGCTGTTTTTT.

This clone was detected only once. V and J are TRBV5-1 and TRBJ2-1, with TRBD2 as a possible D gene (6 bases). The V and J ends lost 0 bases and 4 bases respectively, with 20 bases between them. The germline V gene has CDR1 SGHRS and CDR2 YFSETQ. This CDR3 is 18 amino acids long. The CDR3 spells CASSLGLGAGRGYNEQFF. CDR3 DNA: TGCGCCAGCAGCTTGGGATTAGGGGCGGGAAGGGGATACAATGAGCAGTTCTTC.

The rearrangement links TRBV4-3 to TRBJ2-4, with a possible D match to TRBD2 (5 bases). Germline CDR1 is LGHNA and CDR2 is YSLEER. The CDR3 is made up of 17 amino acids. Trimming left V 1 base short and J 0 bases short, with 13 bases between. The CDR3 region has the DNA TGCGCCAGCAGCCAAGGGGGAGCCCCTATAGCCAAAAACATTCAGTACTTC. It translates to CASSQGGAPIAKNIQYF.

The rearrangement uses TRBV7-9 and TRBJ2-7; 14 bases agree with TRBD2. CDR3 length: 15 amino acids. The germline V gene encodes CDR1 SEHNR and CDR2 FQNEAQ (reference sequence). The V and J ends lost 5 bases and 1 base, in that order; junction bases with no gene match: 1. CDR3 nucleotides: TGTGCCAGCAGCCGGACTAGCGGGGGGTCCTACGAGCAGTACTTC. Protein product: CASSRTSGGSYEQYF.

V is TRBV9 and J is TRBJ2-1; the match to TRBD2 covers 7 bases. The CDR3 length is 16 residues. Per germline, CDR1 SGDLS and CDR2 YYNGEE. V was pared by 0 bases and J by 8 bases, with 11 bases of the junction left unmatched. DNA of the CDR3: TGTGCCAGCAGCGTAGAGGCGGGAGACTACCGACATGAGCAGTTCTTC. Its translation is CASSVEAGDYRHEQFF.

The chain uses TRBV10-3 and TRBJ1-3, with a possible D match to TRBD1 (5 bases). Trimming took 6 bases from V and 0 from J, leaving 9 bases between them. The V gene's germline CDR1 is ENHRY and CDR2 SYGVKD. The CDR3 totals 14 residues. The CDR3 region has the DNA TGTGCCATCAGGGCAGGGAACTCTGGAAACACCATATATTTT. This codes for CAIRAGNSGNTIYF.

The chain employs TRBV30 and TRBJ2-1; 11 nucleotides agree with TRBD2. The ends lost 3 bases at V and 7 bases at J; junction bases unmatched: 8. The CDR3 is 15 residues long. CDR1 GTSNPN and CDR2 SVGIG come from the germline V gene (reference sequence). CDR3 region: CAWSSVAGGPNEQFF. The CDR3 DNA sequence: TGTGCCTGGAGCTCAGTAGCGGGAGGGCCGAATGAGCAGTTCTTC.

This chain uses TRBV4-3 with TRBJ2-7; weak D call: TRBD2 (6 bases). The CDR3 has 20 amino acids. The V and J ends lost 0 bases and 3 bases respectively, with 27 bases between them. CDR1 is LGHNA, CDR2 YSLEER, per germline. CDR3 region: CASSQEAYSGSPTRYYEQYF. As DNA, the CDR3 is TGCGCCAGCAGCCAAGAGGCGTACAGCGGGTCGCCCACGCGGTACTACGAGCAGTACTTC.

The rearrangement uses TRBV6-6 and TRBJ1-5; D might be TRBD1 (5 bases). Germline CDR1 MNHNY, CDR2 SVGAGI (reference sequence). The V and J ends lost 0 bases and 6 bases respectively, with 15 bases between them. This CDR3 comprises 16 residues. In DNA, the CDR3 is TGTGCCAGCAGTTACTCGTGGGGGAGGGTTGGTCAGCCCCAGCATTTT. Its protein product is CASSYSWGRVGQPQHF.

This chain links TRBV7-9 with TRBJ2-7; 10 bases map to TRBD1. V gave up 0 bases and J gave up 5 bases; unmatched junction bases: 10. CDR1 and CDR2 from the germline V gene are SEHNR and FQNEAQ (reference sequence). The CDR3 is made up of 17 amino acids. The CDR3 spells CASSLAQLGTGVDEQYF. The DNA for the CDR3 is TGTGCCAGCAGCTTAGCGCAGTTGGGGACAGGGGTTGACGAGCAGTACTTC.

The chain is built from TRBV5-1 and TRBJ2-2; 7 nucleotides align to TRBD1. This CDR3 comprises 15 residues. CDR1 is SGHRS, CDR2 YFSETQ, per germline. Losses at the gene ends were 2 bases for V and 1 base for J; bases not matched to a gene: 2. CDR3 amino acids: CASSFRGWNTGELFF. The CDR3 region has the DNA TGCGCCAGCAGCTTCAGGGGGTGGAACACCGGGGAGCTGTTTTTT.

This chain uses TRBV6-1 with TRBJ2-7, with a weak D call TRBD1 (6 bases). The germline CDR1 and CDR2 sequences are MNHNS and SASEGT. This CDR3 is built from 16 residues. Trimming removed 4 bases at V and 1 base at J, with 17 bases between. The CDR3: CASSGGRTDPSYEQYF. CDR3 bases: TGTGCCAGCAGTGGTGGTCGGACAGATCCATCCTACGAGCAGTACTTC.

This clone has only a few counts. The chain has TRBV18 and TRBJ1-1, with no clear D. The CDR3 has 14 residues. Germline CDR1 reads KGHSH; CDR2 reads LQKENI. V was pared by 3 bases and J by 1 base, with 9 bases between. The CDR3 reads CASSPQTENTEAFF. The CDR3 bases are TGTGCCAGCTCACCCCAAACTGAGAACACTGAAGCTTTCTTT.

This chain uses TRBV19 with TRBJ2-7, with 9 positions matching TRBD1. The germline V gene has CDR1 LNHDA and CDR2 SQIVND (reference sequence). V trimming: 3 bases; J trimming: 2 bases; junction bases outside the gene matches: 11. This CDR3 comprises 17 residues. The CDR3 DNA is TGTGCCAGTAGTATGTCGTATGGAGGGACAGGGACCTACGAGCAGTACTTC. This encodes CASSMSYGGTGTYEQYF.

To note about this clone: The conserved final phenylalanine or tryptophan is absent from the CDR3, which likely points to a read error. The CDR3 reads CASSLSGLGSQYL. CDR3 nucleotides: TGTGCCAGCAGCTTAAGTGGGTTGGGGAGTCAGTACCTC. V and J are TRBV7-2 and TRBJ2-7; perhaps TRBD2 as D (5 bases). The CDR3 loop spans 13 amino acids. The germline CDR1 and CDR2 sequences are SGHTA and FQGNSA. Trimming took off 2 bases at V and 10 bases at J, with 15 bases between the two ends.

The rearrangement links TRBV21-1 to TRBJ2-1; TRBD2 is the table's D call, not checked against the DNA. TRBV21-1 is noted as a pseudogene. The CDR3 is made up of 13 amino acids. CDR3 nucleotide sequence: TGTGCCAGCAGCTCCCGGACTACGTATGAGCAGTTCTTC. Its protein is CASSSRTTYEQFF.